This TCR beta chain was identified in a study of blood T cells in healthy people across ages (dated by TCRdb to between 2014 and 2017). About the full investigation: In model experiments, roughly one uniquely barcoded TCR beta cDNA molecule per two T cells was captured by template switching. Age-related changes in TCR beta repertoire diversity were measured in the study by deep sequencing normalized with unique cDNA molecular identifiers. Donors were grouped into four age groups: young (average 16 years), middle-aged (around 39), aged (roughly 62) and long-lived (82). Donors of different ages were randomly distributed across sequencing lanes to avoid experimental bias. Two additional independent replicas of 1 million unique cDNA reads from the same blood draw were analyzed for two donors (one aged 18 to 30 and one aged 80 or older). General study outcomes and caveats: Donor CMV infection status was unknown, potentially confounding age-related changes in expanded clonotypes. Compared with the aged group, the long-lived group had more naive CD4+ T cells, fewer expanded clones and increased TCR diversity, suggesting age selection. Since profiling was done on bulk unsorted PBMCs, naive and antigen-experienced compartments could not be conclusively compared. Observed TCR beta diversity correlated strongly with the percentage of naive T cells measured by flow cytometry. Total diversity estimates from one million sequenced T cells were considered lower bounds and underestimates. As age increased, observed TCR beta diversity per million T cells dropped in a roughly linear way, and a significant reduction was already evident by age 40.

The approximately 40 donors, aged roughly 6 to 95 years, were systemically healthy Caucasian individuals from Russia. Each donor gave 8 to 10 milliliters of peripheral blood, drawn into EDTA-treated Vacutainer tubes. Ficoll-Paque density-gradient centrifugation was used to isolate PBMCs, with at least 6 million per sample. Total RNA, at least 5.5 micrograms per sample, was extracted from PBMCs with Trizol reagent. For every donor, an aliquot of PBMCs went through flow cytometry to measure the percentages of naive CD45RAhigh/CD27high T cells. After removal of 0 bases from V and 5 bases from J, the junction retains 14 bases not matched to a gene. Via the germline V gene, CDR1 is LGHNA and CDR2 YSLEER. The CDR3 contains 18 residues, cysteine and phenylalanine counted. Only the CDR3 DNA is retained, 54 bases long and in frame from the first base. Notes on this clonotype: Its recognized antigen is unknown. Per-base qualities were not stored, and no clone one base away is much larger.

The library was made by 5' RACE. Sequenced using an Illumina HiSeq 2500. A second PCR of 7 to 11 cycles was performed with a sample-barcoded 5' primer and a J-beta primer mix. A template-switch 5' adaptor carrying 12 random nucleotides introduced a unique molecular identifier onto each TCR beta cDNA molecule. Each sample yielded at least 3 million CDR3-containing paired-end reads. The Mint cDNA synthesis kit, primed by a TRBC-specific oligonucleotide, was used to synthesize first-strand cDNA from all RNA. All cDNA was treated with uracil-DNA glycosylase and then went through a first 18-cycle PCR with the universal primers M1SS and BC2_uni_R. As for the original processing: For normalization, 1 million high-quality reads were randomly selected from each sample, with every read carrying a distinct molecular identifier. Instead of being binned into consensus sequences, reads with shared molecular identifiers were discarded. MiTCR, set to a Q25 quality threshold and the strictest error-elimination algorithm, was used for CDR3 identification, clonotype clustering and error correction. Lower-bound total TCR beta diversity was estimated with a nonparametric unseen species model using Euler transformation. TCRdb trimmed public reads at Q25 via fastp, called clones via MiXCR and kept in-frame beta chains. Identical CDR3 proteins give one entry, which carries the most common genes and DNA. The V and J calls follow TCRdb's processing rather than the paper's. Here the sample has some 1.7 million distinct CDR3 sequences; roughly 27% occur a single time. Together, the top ten hold over 7% of the sample.

This clonotype originated in a woman younger than 45 in good health. The sequence links TRBV4-3 to TRBJ2-3; the junction holds 7 bases that match TRBD2. Specimen: blood. The CDR3 reads as follows: CASSQDSAVAGVEDTQYF. The nucleotide sequence is TGCGCCAGCAGCCAAGATTCAGCGGTGGCGGGAGTAGAAGATACGCAGTATTTT.